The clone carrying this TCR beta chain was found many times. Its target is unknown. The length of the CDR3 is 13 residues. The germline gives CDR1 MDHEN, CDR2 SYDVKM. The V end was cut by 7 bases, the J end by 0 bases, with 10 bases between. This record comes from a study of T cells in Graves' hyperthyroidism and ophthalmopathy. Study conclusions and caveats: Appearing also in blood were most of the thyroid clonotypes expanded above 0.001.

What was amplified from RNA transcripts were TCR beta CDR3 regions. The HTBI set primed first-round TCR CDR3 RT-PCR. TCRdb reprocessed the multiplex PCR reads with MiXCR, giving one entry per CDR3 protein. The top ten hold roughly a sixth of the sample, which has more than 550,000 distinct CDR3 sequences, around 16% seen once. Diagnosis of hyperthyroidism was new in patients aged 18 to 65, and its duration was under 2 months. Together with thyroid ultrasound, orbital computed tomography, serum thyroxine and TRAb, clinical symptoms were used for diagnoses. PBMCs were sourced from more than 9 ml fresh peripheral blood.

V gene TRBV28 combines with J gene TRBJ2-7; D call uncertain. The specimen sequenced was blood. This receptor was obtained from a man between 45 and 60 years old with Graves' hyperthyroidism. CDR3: CASNPDGSYEQYF. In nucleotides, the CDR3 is TGTGCCAGCAACCCGGACGGCTCCTACGAGCAGTACTTC.